Here is one T cell receptor beta chain with its context. Selected positively for CCR7 and CD45RO-negative, naive CD8 cells excluded terminally differentiated effector memory CD45RA+ cells. The CDR3 is 17 amino acids. V gave up 3 bases and J gave up 0 bases, with 19 bases separating them. CDR1 is SGHRS and CDR2 is YFSETQ in the germline V gene. The data stem from a study of shared clonotypes between healthy human individuals. Sequenced by immunoSEQ multiplex PCR; TCRdb stores in-frame clones only, minus some. The sample has approximately 2,200,000 clones; about 93% are singletons. Sequenced: naive CD8+ T cells from PBMCs. V is TRBV5-1 and J is TRBJ2-7, with a tentative D call TRBD1 (7 bases). The sequence was collected from a man younger than 35 in good health. Some clones in this sample may be carry-over from other donors' samples. CDR3 sequence reads: CASSWDSTGTTSYEQYF. For the CDR3, the DNA is TGCGCCAGCAGCTGGGACTCGACAGGGACCACCTCCTACGAGCAGTACTTC.